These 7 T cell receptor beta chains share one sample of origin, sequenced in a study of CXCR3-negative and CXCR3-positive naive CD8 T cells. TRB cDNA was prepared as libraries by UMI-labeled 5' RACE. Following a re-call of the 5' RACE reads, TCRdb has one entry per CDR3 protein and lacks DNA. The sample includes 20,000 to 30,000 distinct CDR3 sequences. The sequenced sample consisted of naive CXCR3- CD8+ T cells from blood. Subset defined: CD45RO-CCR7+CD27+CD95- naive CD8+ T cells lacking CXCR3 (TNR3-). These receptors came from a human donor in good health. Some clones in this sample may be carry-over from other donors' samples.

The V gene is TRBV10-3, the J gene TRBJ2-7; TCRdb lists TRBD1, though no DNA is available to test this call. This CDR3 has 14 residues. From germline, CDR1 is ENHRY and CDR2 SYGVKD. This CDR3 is CAISERDKAYEQYF.

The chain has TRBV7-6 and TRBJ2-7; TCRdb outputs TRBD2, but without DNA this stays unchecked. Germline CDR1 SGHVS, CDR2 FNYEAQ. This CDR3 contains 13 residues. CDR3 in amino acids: CASTQGRGYEQYF.

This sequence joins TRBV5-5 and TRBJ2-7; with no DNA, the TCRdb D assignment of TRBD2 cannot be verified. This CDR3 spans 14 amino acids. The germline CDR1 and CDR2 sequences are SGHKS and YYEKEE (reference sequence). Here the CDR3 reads CASSPGTRRYEQYF.

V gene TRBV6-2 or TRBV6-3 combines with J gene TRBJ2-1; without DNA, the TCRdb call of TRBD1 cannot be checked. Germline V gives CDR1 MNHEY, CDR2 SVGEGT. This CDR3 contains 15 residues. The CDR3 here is CASSQGWDTYNEQFF.

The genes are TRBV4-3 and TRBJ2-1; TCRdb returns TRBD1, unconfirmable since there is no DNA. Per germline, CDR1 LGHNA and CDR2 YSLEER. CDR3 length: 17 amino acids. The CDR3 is CASSQDLRGLRADEQFF.

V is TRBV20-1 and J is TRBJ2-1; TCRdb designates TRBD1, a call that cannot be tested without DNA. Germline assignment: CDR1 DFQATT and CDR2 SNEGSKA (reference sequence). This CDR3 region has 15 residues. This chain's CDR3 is CSASGAGGGYNEQFF.

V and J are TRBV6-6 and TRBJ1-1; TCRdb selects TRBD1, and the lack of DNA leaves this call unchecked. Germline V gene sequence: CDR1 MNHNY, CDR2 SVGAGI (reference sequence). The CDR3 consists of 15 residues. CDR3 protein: CASSAVPGANTEAFF.